This section outlines one T cell receptor (beta chain) sequence together with its context. Its target is unknown. This specimen comes from a study of T cells in Graves' hyperthyroidism and ophthalmopathy. Study-wide findings and caveats: Classification by a 13 V-J model distinguished ophthalmopathy from stable hyperthyroidism.

CDR1 and CDR2 from the germline V gene are LNHDA and SQIVND (reference sequence). The CDR3 totals 12 residues. Trimming cost V 11 bases and J 6 bases, with 13 bases left between them. Amplified regions were TCR beta CDR3 sequences from RNA transcripts. The TCR CDR3 first-round RT-PCR relied on the HTBI primer set. TCRdb passed the multiplex PCR reads through MiXCR, listing each CDR3 protein once. This sample carries approximately 300,000 distinct CDR3 sequences, less than 20% of them seen once, and the ten largest clones take approximately 37%. Sequencing was performed on blood. The clonotype was recovered from a man between 50 and 59 years old with Graves' ophthalmopathy. The V and J genes are TRBV19 and TRBJ2-2; D is unresolved. The CDR3 DNA reads TGTGCCGGTGGTCCCGGGCCCGGGGAGCTGTTTTTT. It codes for CAGGPGPGELFF.